This record looks at one TCR beta chain sequence and its context. These data are taken from a study of Ad26.COV2.S vaccination and SARS-CoV-2 variants. At the level of the study: Sample donor was a member of the COV1001 Ad26.COV2.S trial arm.

The treatment: some 19 received Ad26.COV2.S at low or high dose, single or two shots; about 5 received placebo; per-sample allocation not given. The investigators took samples on day 63 after the first vaccine or placebo injection. V shed 8 bases and J shed 4 bases, with 15 bases lying between them. CDR3 length: 13 amino acids. Germline assignment: CDR1 SNHLY and CDR2 FYNNEI. Profiled with immunoSEQ multiplex PCR; TCRdb holds only in-frame clones, not every one. This sample carries approximately 410,000 clones, more than 75% of them seen once, and the ten largest clones take about 3.6%. This clonotype originated in a person aged 18-65 years who received the Ad26.COV2.S COVID-19 vaccine or a placebo. The sample in question was peripheral blood, obtained in a trial of Ad26.COV2.S vaccine versus placebo. The J gene is TRBJ2-7, the V gene TRBV2; possibly TRBD1 for D (6 bases). This CDR3 reads CASLTGPDYEQYF. CDR3 nucleotides: TGTGCCAGCTTGACAGGACCGGATTACGAGCAGTACTTC.